This is a list of T cell receptor beta chains from one sample in a study of T-cell memory formation after mild COVID-19. TCRdb analysed the 5' RACE reads with MiXCR anew, one entry per CDR3 protein. The table lists about 110,000 distinct CDR3 sequences, 15% to 20% of them singletons. Sequencing input: PBMCs or a T cell subset sorted from them (not recorded which). The receptor set was obtained from a young man who had mild COVID-19 (a few samples of this study predate the infection). Cell type and time point are not known. Both conserved end residues are part of each CDR3. Fields, in order: CDR3 DNA, CDR3 protein, V gene, J gene, D gene, clone size. The D gene is left open where the match is weak. The size field is filled for only some rows; it gives once, few, many or a size class.

TGTGCCAGCACCTTGCGAAGGGATACGGGCTACACCTTC	CASTLRRDTGYTF	TRBV2	TRBJ1-2	NA	few
TGTGCCAGCAGTTACCGGGCAGACACGCGAACTAATGAAAAACTGTTTTTT	CASSYRADTRTNEKLFF	TRBV6-5	TRBJ1-4	NA	few
TGTGCCACCCCCCGGGAGGGGGCCTTCACAGATACGCAGTATTTT	CATPREGAFTDTQYF	TRBV7-9	TRBJ2-3	NA	few
TGTGCCAGCAGCCGGGACAGGGTATTAAGCTCCTACAATGAGCAGTTCTTC	CASSRDRVLSSYNEQFF	TRBV7-9	TRBJ2-1	TRBD1	few
TGTGCCATCAGTGGCTCTAGCGGGGGTTACACAGATACGCAGTATTTT	CAISGSSGGYTDTQYF	TRBV10-3	TRBJ2-3	TRBD2	many
TGCGCCAGCAGCTGGGGGGGAGGAGATCAGCCCCAGCATTTT	CASSWGGGDQPQHF	TRBV5-1	TRBJ1-5	NA	few
TGTGCCAGCAAGACTAGCGGGGTCTCTCCCAATGAGCAGTTCTTC	CASKTSGVSPNEQFF	TRBV6-2/TRBV6-3	TRBJ2-1	TRBD2	few
TGTGCCACCAGTGATACGTCAGACACAGATACGCAGTATTTT	CATSDTSDTDTQYF	TRBV24-1	TRBJ2-3	NA	many
TGTGCCAGCAGCGTTGGAGGGGCGCATTACAATGAGCAGTTCTTC	CASSVGGAHYNEQFF	TRBV9	TRBJ2-1	NA	NA
TGCGCCAGCAGCGCCCAGACTAGCGGGGGGTTAGAGACCCAGTACTTC	CASSAQTSGGLETQYF	TRBV4-1	TRBJ2-5	TRBD2	few
TGTGCCAGCAGACCTGACAGGGGCGGTAATTCACCCCTCCACTTT	CASRPDRGGNSPLHF	TRBV7-2	TRBJ1-6	TRBD1	few
TGTGCCACCAGTCGGGACAGCCCCTACAATGAGCAGTTCTTC	CATSRDSPYNEQFF	TRBV24-1	TRBJ2-1	TRBD1	NA
TGTGCCAGCAGCTTTCTCCGTGAGCAGTTCTTC	CASSFLREQFF	TRBV11-2	TRBJ2-1	NA	few
TGTGCCAGCAGCTTAAGTATAGGAACAGATACGCAGTATTTT	CASSLSIGTDTQYF	TRBV7-2	TRBJ2-3	NA	NA
TGCGCCAGCAGCCAAGATATGTTGGGGAATGGGGGGCCCCAGCATTTT	CASSQDMLGNGGPQHF	TRBV4-1	TRBJ1-5	NA	NA
TGCGCCAGCAGCCTCCAGGTAGCGGGCGCCTACGAGCAGTACTTC	CASSLQVAGAYEQYF	TRBV4-3	TRBJ2-7	TRBD2	few
TGTGCCAGCAGCCGACCCGGCTCGTCCACCCATGAGCAGTTCTTC	CASSRPGSSTHEQFF	TRBV4-2	TRBJ2-1	NA	few
TGTGCCAGCAATAGACAGGACACCGGGGAGCTGTTTTTT	CASNRQDTGELFF	TRBV12-3/TRBV12-4	TRBJ2-2	NA	few
TGTGCCTGGAGTATAGGTAGTAACTATGGCTACACCTTC	CAWSIGSNYGYTF	TRBV30	TRBJ1-2	NA	NA
TGTGCCAGCAGTGCCCCCGTTAGCGGGGGGGGGACAGATACGCAGTATTTT	CASSAPVSGGGTDTQYF	TRBV6-1	TRBJ2-3	TRBD2	few
TGTGCCAGCAATTCCGGACTAGCGGGGGGTAATGAGCAGTTCTTC	CASNSGLAGGNEQFF	TRBV6-1	TRBJ2-1	TRBD2	NA
TGTGCCAGCAGTCCTCCGAGAGGAGGGTGGGAGCTGTTTTTT	CASSPPRGGWELFF	TRBV28	TRBJ2-2	NA	few
TGTGCCAGCTCACCGTCGGGAGGGGCAAGCTCTGGGGCCAACGTCCTGACTTTC	CASSPSGGASSGANVLTF	TRBV18	TRBJ2-6	TRBD2	NA
TGTGCCAGCAGGACAACTAACACTGAAGCTTTCTTT	CASRTTNTEAFF	TRBV12-3/TRBV12-4	TRBJ1-1	NA	few
TGTGCCAGCAAGGCCCTCCGGGACTTATCCTACGAGCAGTACTTC	CASKALRDLSYEQYF	TRBV6-6	TRBJ2-7	NA	NA
TGTGCCAGCAGCTCTCTCCGGGGGGGGCAGGCCGGGGAGCTGTTTTTT	CASSSLRGGQAGELFF	TRBV11-2	TRBJ2-2	TRBD2	NA
TGTGCCAGCAGTTTGCTTAGCGGGGGGGGTAATGAGCAGTTCTTC	CASSLLSGGGNEQFF	TRBV12-3/TRBV12-4	TRBJ2-1	TRBD2	NA
TGTGCCATCAGTGAGTATGGACAGGGGGCGGAGGCCCAGCATTTT	CAISEYGQGAEAQHF	TRBV10-3	TRBJ1-5	TRBD1	NA
TGTGCCAGCAGCCTTGCGGGACTTGCACGCGGGGAGCTGTTTTTT	CASSLAGLARGELFF	TRBV7-2	TRBJ2-2	NA	few
TGCGCCAGCAGCCAAGGTCACAAGGGGGACTATGGCTACACCTTC	CASSQGHKGDYGYTF	TRBV4-3	TRBJ1-2	NA	few
TGCGCCAGCAGCTTGGAACGGTCCGGGGAGCTGTTTTTT	CASSLERSGELFF	TRBV5-1	TRBJ2-2	NA	few
TGTGCCAGCAGTCCCCCCGGCTACGGCGGGCAGTACTTC	CASSPPGYGGQYF	TRBV27	TRBJ2-7	NA	NA
TGTGCCAGCAGGAATTGGAGTGTTAGCGGACAAGAGACCCAGTACTTC	CASRNWSVSGQETQYF	TRBV12-3/TRBV12-4	TRBJ2-5	NA	few
TGTGCCAGCAGACCCCAGGGGTCGAGCAATCAGCCCCAGCATTTT	CASRPQGSSNQPQHF	TRBV12-3/TRBV12-4	TRBJ1-5	NA	few
TGCAGTGCCAGAGAGTTAGCCAAAAACATTCAGTACTTC	CSARELAKNIQYF	TRBV20-1	TRBJ2-4	NA	few
TGTGCCAGCAGGGGAGGGGAAAACTATGGCTACACCTTC	CASRGGENYGYTF	TRBV6-6	TRBJ1-2	NA	NA
TGCGCCAGCAGCTTGGCCTCTACAGGGGGCGCGGGATGGGAGACCCAGTACTTC	CASSLASTGGAGWETQYF	TRBV5-1	TRBJ2-5	TRBD1	NA
TGTGCCAGCAGCAACCGGGACAGGGGGATATACCAAGCTTTCTTT	CASSNRDRGIYQAFF	TRBV7-2	TRBJ1-1	TRBD1	few
TGTGCCAGCAGCCAAGATTCGGGCCGCCAGCAGTACTTC	CASSQDSGRQQYF	TRBV3-1	TRBJ2-7	NA	NA
TGTGCCAGCAGCGGGGGGGCCCCAGAGACCCAGTACTTC	CASSGGAPETQYF	TRBV7-2	TRBJ2-5	NA	NA
TGTGCCAGCAGTGAAAACTATGAGCAGTTCTTC	CASSENYEQFF	TRBV2	TRBJ2-1	NA	few
TGTGCCAGCAGCTTAGTGGTACAGGAGAGAGCGCAGTATTTT	CASSLVVQERAQYF	TRBV7-2	TRBJ2-3	NA	many
TGTGCCAGTAGTATAAGGCGGGGGGGCCTAGATACGCAGTATTTT	CASSIRRGGLDTQYF	TRBV19	TRBJ2-3	TRBD2	many
TGCAGTGCTAGACAGGGGGGAAACACCATATATTTT	CSARQGGNTIYF	TRBV20-1	TRBJ1-3	NA	many
TGCAGTGCTAAGGCGCAACCCGGCTCGGGAGATACGCAGTATTTT	CSAKAQPGSGDTQYF	TRBV20-1	TRBJ2-3	NA	NA